This T cell receptor beta chain comes out of a study of OX40 agonist ivuxolimab in advanced cancers. On the study more broadly: Administration of intravenous ivuxolimab to patients occurred every 2 weeks at 0.01 to 10 mg/kg.

The table came from immunoSEQ multiplex PCR; TCRdb's copy has only in-frame clones and leaves some out. Among about 66,000 clones listed, roughly four fifths were seen once. This sample comprised CD4+ or CD8+ T cells sorted from blood, obtained in a trial of the OX40 agonist ivuxolimab. The TCR comes from an adult with an advanced solid tumor such as melanoma, head and neck, liver or kidney cancer.

The CDR3 sequence: CASSSGTSGYNEQFF. CDR3 nucleotides: TGTGCCAGCAGCTCAGGGACTAGCGGCTACAATGAGCAGTTCTTC. The chain combines TRBV11-3 with TRBJ2-1; 11 nucleotides match TRBD2. The germline V gene has CDR1 SGHNT and CDR2 YENEEA. The V segment lost 4 bases and the J segment 3 bases; nucleotides outside the gene matches: 2. The CDR3 is 15 residues long.